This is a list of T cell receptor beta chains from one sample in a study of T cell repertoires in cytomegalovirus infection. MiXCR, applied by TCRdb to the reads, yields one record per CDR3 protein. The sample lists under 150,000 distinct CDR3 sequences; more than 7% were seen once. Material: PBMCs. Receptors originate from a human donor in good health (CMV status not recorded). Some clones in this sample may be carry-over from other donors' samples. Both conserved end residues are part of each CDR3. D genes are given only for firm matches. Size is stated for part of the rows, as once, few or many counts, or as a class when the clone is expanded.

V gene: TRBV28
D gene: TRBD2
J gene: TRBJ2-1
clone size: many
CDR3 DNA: TGTGCCAGCAGCTCGGGACTAGCGTTCAATGAGCAGTTCTTC
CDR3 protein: CASSSGLAFNEQFF

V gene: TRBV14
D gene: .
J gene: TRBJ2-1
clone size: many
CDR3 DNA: TGTGCCAGCAGCCAAGATGTGGGGGGCAATGAGTTCTTC
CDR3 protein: CASSQDVGGNEFF

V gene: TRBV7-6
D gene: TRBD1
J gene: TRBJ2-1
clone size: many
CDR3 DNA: TGTGCCAGCAGCTCACCACCGGGACAGGGTGTTGTTGGCTCCTACAATGAGCAGTTCTTC
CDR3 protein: CASSSPPGQGVVGSYNEQFF

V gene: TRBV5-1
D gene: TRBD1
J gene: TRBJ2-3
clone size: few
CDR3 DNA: TGCGCCAGCAGGTCGGACAGGGCAGATACGCAGTATTTT
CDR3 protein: CASRSDRADTQYF

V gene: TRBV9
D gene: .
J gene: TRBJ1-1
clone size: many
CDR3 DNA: TGTGCCAGCAGCGTAGCCGGGGGCGGCACTGAAGCTTTCTTT
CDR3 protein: CASSVAGGGTEAFF

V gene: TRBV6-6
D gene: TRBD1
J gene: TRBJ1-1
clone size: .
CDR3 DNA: TGTGCCAGCAGGGAGACAGGGAGGGACACTGAAGCTTTCTTT
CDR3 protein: CASRETGRDTEAFF

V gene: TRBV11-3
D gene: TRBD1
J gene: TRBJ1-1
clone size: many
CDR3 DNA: TGTGCCAGCAGCTTCGGGACAGGGACTAACACTGAAGCTTTCTTT
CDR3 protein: CASSFGTGTNTEAFF

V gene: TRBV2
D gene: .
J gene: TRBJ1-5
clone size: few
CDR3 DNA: TGTGCCAGCAGTGACGGGCGTGATCAGCCCCAGCATTTT
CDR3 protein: CASSDGRDQPQHF

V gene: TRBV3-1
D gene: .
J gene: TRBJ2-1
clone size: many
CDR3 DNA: TGTGCCAGCAGCCAAGTAAGGCTAGGGGACAATGAGCAGTTCTTC
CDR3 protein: CASSQVRLGDNEQFF

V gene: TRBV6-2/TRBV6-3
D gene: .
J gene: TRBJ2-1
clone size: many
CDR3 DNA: TGTGCCAGCAGTTACCCGAACAATGAGCAGTTCTTC
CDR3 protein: CASSYPNNEQFF

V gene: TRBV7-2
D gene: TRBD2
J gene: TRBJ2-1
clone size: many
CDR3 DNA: TGTGCCAGCAGCTTAGTCGCTAGCGGGTACAATGAGCAGTTCTTC
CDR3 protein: CASSLVASGYNEQFF

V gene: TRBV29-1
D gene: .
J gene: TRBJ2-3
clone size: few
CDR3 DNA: TGCAGCGTTGAAGCGTCCCCCACAGATACGCAGTATTTT
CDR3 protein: CSVEASPTDTQYF

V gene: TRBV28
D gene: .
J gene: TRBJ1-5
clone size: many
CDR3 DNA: TGTGCCAGCAGTTTAATTTTTGGTCTGGATGGAGCGAGCAATCAGCCCCAGCATTTT
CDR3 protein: CASSLIFGLDGASNQPQHF

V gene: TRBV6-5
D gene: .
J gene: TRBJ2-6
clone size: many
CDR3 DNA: TGTGCCAGCAGTCGGGCGCGGCGAGGGGAGGGGGCCAACGTCCTGACTTTC
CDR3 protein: CASSRARRGEGANVLTF

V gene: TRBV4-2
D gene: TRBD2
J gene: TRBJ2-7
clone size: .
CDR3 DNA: TGTGCCAGCAGCCAAGGGACTAGCGCAATCTCCTACGAGCAGTACTTC
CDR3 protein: CASSQGTSAISYEQYF

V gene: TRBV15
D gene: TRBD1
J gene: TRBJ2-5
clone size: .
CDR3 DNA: TGTGCCACCAGCAGGACCCTTCAGGGGGCTCAAGAGACCCAGTACTTC
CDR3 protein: CATSRTLQGAQETQYF

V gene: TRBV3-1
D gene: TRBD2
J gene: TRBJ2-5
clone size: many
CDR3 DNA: TGTGCCAGCAGCCATGGACCGGGACTAGCGGGGAAAGAGACCCAGTACTTC
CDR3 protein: CASSHGPGLAGKETQYF

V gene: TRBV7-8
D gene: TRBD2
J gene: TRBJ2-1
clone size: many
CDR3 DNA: TGTGCCAGCAGCTCCCGGGGGACTAGCGGGGGGCATGAGCAGTTCTTC
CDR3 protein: CASSSRGTSGGHEQFF

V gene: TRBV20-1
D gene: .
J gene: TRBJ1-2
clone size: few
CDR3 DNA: TGCAGTGCCGTTTCCGGGGTCGGAGGCTACACCTTC
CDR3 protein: CSAVSGVGGYTF

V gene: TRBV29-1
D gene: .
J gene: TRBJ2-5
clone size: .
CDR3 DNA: TGCAGCGCCAGACAGCCTCAAGAGACCCAGTACTTC
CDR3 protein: CSARQPQETQYF

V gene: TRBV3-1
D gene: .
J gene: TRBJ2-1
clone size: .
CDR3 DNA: TGTGCCAGCAGCCCCCCATTCGGCAGAAACAATGAGCAGTTCTTC
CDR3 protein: CASSPPFGRNNEQFF

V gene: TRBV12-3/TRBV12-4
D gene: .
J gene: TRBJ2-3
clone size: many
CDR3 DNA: TGTGCCAGCAGTTTTGGCCCTCCTCGAGATACGCAGTATTTT
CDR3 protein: CASSFGPPRDTQYF

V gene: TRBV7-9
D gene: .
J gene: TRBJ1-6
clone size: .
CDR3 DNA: TGTGCCAGCAGCTCCGACAGCCTACTTAATTCACCCCTCCACTTT
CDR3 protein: CASSSDSLLNSPLHF

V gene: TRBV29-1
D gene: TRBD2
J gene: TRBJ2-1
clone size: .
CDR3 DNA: TGCAGCGTTGAAGGACTAGCGGGGGTAGGCTACAATGAGCAGTTCTTC
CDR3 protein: CSVEGLAGVGYNEQFF

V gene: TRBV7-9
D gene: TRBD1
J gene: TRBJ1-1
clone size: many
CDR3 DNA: TGTGCCAGCAGCTTAGAAGGACAGGGTGAAGCTTTCTTT
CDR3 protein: CASSLEGQGEAFF

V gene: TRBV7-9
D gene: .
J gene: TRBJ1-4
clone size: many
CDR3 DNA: TGTGCCAGCAGCTCTCGGACCGCAACTAATGAAAAACTGTTTTTT
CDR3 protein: CASSSRTATNEKLFF

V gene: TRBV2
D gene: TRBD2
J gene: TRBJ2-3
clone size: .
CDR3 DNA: TGTGCCAGCAGTGAAGCGCTTCGGGCTAGCGGACTAAACAGCACAGATACGCAGTATTTT
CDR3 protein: CASSEALRASGLNSTDTQYF

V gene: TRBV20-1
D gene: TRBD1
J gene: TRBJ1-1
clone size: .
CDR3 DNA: TGCAGTGCCAAACCGACAGGGCGCACTGAAGCTTTCTTT
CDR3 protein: CSAKPTGRTEAFF

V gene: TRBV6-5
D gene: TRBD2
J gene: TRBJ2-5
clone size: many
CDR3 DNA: TGTGCCAGCAGTTACTCGTACGACAGCGGGAGGGAGACCCAGTACTTC
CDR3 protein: CASSYSYDSGRETQYF

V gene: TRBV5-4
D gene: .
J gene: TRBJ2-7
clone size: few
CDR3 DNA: TGTGCCAGCAGCTCCGAGCCCCGCGGCCCCTACGAGCAGTACTTC
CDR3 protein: CASSSEPRGPYEQYF

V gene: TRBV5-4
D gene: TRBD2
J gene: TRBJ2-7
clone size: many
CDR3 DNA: TGTGCCAGCAGCTCTAGCGGGAATTCCTACGAGCAGTACTTC
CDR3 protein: CASSSSGNSYEQYF

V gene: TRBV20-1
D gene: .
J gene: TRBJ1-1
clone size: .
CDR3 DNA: TGCAGTGCAGAACACGGACCGGACACTGAAGCTTTCTTT
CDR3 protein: CSAEHGPDTEAFF

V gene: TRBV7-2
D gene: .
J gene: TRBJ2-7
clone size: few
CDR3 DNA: TGTGCCAGCAGCTTGCAAAGGACAAGTTTGTCCTACGAGCAGTACTTC
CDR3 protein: CASSLQRTSLSYEQYF

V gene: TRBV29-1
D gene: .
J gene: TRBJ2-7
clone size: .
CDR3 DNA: TGCAGCGTAGTACAGGGAACCTACGAGCAGTACTTC
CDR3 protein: CSVVQGTYEQYF

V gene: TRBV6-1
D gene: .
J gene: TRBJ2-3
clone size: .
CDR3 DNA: TGTGCCACCCCCTTAGAGGAGGTACCAGATACGCAGTATTTT
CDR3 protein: CATPLEEVPDTQYF

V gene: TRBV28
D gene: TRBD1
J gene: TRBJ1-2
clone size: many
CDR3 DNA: TGTGCCAGCAGTTTACCTACCCGGACAGGGAACACCTTC
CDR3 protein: CASSLPTRTGNTF

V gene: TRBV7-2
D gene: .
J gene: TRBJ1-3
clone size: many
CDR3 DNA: TGTGCCAGCAGCTTAACCTCTGGAAACACCATATATTTT
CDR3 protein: CASSLTSGNTIYF

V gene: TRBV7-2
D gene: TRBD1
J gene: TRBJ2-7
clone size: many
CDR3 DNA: TGTGCCAGCAGCAGGGACAGGGGAGCCTTCTACGAGCAGTACTTC
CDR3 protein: CASSRDRGAFYEQYF

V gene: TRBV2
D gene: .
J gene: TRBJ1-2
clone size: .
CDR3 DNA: TGTGACAGCAGTAGCACGGAGGGCTATGGCTACACCTTC
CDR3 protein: CDSSSTEGYGYTF

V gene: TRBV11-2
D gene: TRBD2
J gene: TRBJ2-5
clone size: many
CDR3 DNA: TGTGCCAGCAGCTTTACCCCCGGGCGGGGGGCCCAAGAGACCCAGTACTTC
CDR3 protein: CASSFTPGRGAQETQYF

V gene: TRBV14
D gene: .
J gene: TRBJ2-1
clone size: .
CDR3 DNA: TGTGCCAGCAGCCAAGGCGGGTCCTCCCGAGTCGACTTC
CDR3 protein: CASSQGGSSRVDF

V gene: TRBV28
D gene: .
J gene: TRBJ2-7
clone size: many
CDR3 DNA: TGTGCCAGCAGTTTCGAAAGGGGCGAGCAGTACTTC
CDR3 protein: CASSFERGEQYF

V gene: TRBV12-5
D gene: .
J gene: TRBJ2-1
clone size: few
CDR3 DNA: TGTGCTAGTGGTTTGGTACGAGGCGGGATTTACGATGAGCAGTTCTTC
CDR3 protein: CASGLVRGGIYDEQFF

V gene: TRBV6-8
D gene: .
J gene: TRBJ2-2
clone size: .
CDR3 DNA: TGTGCCAGCAGTTTCGACTGGGCCGGGGAGCTGTTTTTT
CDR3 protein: CASSFDWAGELFF

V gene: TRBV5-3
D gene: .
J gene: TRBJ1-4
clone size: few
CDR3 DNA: TGTGCCAGCAGCCCTGGACCTAATGAAAAACTGTTTTTT
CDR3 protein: CASSPGPNEKLFF

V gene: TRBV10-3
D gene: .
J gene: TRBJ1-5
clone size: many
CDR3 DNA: TGTGCCATCAGTGAGGCAGGTGGAAGCAATCAGCCCCAGCATTTT
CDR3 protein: CAISEAGGSNQPQHF

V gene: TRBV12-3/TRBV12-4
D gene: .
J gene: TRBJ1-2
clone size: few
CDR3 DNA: TGTGCCAGCAGTTTTGGAGGTCCCTATGGCTACACCTTC
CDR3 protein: CASSFGGPYGYTF

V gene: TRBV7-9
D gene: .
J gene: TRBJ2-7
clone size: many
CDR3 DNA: TGTGCCAGCAGCTTCGACCGAAGTTCCCTAGAGCAGTACTTC
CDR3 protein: CASSFDRSSLEQYF

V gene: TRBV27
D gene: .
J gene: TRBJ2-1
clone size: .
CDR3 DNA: TGTGCCAGCAGTTTATCAGTTGGGGCAGGGAACAACAATGAGCAGTTCTTC
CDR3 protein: CASSLSVGAGNNNEQFF